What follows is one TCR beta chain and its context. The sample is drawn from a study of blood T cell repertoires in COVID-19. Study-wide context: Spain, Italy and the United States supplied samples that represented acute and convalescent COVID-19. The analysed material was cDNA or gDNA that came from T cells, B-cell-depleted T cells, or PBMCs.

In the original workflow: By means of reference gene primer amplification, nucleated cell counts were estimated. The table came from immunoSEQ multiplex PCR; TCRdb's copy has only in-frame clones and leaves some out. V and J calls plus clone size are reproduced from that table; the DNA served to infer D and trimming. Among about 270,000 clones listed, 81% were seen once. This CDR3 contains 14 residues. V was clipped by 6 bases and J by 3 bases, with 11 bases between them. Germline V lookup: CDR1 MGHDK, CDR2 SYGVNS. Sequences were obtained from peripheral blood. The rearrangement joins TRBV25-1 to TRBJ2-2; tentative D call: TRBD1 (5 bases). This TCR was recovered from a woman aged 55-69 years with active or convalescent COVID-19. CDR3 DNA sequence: TGTGCCAGCAGAGGGCAGGGTGACACCGGGGAGCTGTTTTTT. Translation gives CASRGQGDTGELFF. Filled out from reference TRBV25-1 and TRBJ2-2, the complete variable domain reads EADIYQTPRYLVIGTGKKITLECSQTMGHDKMYWYQQDPGMELHLIHYSYGVNSTEKGDLSSESTVSRIRTEHFPLTLESARPSHTSQYLCASRGQGDTGELFFGEGSRLTVL.